A selection of T cell receptor beta chains follows, all from one sample in a study of identifying expanded T cells in peripheral blood. Only in-frame clones appear in the TCRdb table, and some are missing; sequencing was by immunoSEQ multiplex PCR. The sample includes 97,000 or so clones, about nine tenths of them seen just once. The source material was blood. These receptors came from a person aged 18-69 years in good health. Both conserved end residues are part of each CDR3. Fields, in order: D gene, J gene, V gene, clone size, CDR3 protein, CDR3 DNA. D genes are given only for firm matches. A row's size may be missing; if present it is once, few, many or a size class.

- TRBJ2-3 TRBV7-2 - CASSLGGNRDTQYF TGTGCCAGCAGCTTGGGCGGGAACCGCGATACGCAGTATTTT
- TRBJ2-1 TRBV27 once CASSNLDGQRVFF TGTGCCAGCAGTAACCTCGACGGACAAAGGGTGTTCTTC
TRBD2 TRBJ2-5 TRBV7-2 once CASSYGLAGGGRSETQYF TGTGCCAGCAGTTACGGACTAGCGGGAGGTGGTCGATCGGAGACCCAGTACTTC
- TRBJ2-7 TRBV10-1 few CASSDPGHSYEQYF TGCGCCAGCAGTGACCCGGGACATTCTTACGAGCAGTACTTC
- TRBJ2-1 TRBV5-4 once CASRNDRSSYNEQFF TGTGCCAGCAGAAACGACAGGAGCTCCTACAATGAGCAGTTCTTC
- TRBJ2-2 TRBV19 - CASSIERGGQNTGELFF TGTGCCAGTAGTATAGAAAGAGGGGGACAGAACACCGGGGAGCTGTTTTTT
TRBD2 TRBJ2-7 TRBV7-2 - CASKRLAGPYEQYF TGTGCCAGCAAAAGACTAGCGGGGCCCTACGAGCAGTACTTC
- TRBJ2-5 TRBV7-3 - CASSLGGHLQETQYF TGTGCCAGCAGCTTAGGTGGACACCTTCAAGAGACCCAGTACTTC
- TRBJ2-7 TRBV6-6 - CASKREYEQYF TGTGCCAGCAAAAGGGAATACGAGCAGTACTTC
- TRBJ1-4 TRBV6-6 - CASAPSNEKLFF TGTGCCAGCGCGCCTAGTAATGAAAAACTGTTTTTT
- TRBJ1-1 TRBV9 once CASSPRLQGGNMNTEAFF TGTGCCAGCAGCCCCCGCCTTCAAGGAGGAAACATGAACACTGAAGCTTTCTTT
- TRBJ2-7 TRBV6-6 - CASRERGGDYEQYF TGTGCCAGCAGGGAAAGGGGGGGGGACTACGAGCAGTACTTC
- TRBJ1-6 TRBV10-3 - CAISDLLGVDSPLHF TGTGCCATCAGTGATCTCCTGGGGGTGGATTCACCCCTCCACTTT
TRBD2 TRBJ2-1 TRBV5-8 - CASSSRRGTSSLEQFF TGTGCCAGCAGCTCTCGGAGGGGGACTAGCTCTCTTGAGCAGTTCTTC